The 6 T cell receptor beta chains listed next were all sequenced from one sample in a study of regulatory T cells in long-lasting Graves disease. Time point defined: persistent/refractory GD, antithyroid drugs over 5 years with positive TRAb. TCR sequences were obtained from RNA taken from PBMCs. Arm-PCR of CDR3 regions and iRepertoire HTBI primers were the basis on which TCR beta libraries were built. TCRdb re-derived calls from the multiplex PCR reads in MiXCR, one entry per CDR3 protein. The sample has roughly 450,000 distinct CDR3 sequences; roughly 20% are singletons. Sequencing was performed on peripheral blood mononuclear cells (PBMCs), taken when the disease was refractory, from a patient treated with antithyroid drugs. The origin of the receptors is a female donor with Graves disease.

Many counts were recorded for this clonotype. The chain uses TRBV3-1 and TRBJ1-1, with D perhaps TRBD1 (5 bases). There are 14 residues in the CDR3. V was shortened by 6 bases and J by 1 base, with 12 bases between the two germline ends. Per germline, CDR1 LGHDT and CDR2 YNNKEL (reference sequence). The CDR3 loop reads CASSRGGENTEAFF. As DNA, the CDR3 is TGTGCCAGCAGTCGCGGGGGGGAGAACACTGAAGCTTTCTTT.

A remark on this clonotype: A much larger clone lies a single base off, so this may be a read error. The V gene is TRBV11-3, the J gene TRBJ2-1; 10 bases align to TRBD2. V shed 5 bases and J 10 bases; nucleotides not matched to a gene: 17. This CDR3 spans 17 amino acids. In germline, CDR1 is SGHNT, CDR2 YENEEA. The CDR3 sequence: CASSQTNSGLAFYEQFF. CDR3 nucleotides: TGTGCCAGCAGCCAGACCAACTCGGGACTAGCGTTTTACGAGCAGTTCTTC.

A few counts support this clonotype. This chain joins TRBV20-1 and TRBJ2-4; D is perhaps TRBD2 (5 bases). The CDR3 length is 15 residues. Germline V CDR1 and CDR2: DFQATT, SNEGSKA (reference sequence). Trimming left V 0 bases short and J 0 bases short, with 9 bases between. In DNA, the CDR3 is TGCAGTGCTAGAGATGGAGGACTAGCCAAAAACATTCAGTACTTC. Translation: CSARDGGLAKNIQYF.

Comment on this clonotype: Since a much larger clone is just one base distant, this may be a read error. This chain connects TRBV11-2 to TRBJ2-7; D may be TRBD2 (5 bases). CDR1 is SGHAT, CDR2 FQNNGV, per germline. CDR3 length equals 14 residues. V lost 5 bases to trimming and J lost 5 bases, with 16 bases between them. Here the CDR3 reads CASSPWTSPHEQYF. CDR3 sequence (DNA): TGTGCCAGCAGCCCTTGGACTTCCCCCCACGAGCAGTACTTC.

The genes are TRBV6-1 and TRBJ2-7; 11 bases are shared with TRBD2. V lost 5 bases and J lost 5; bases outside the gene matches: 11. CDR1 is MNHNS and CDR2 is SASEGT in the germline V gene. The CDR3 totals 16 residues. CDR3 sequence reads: CASSQGIAGGKHEQYF. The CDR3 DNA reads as TGTGCCAGCAGTCAGGGGATAGCGGGAGGGAAGCACGAGCAGTACTTC.

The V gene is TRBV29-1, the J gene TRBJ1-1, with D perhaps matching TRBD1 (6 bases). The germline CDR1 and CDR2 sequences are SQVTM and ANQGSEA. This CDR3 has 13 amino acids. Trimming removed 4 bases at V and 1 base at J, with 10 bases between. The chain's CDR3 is CSVAGGQNTEAFF. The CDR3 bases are TGCAGCGTTGCCGGGGGCCAGAACACTGAAGCTTTCTTT.